This TCR beta chain was documented in a study of T cells in localized non-small cell lung cancer. The study's findings and limits: A median of 57 clones ranked among the top 100 in tumor appeared in adjacent lung.

Method: immunoSEQ multiplex PCR; TCRdb's copy keeps in-frame clones and lacks some. The sample yields under 2,000 clones, more than 30% seen once. This CDR3 has 16 amino acids. Trimming took off 0 bases at V and 0 bases at J, with 11 bases between the two ends. CDR1 is LNHNV, CDR2 YYDKDF, per germline (reference sequence). In the case of this clone: Its antigen is undetermined.

This clonotype originated in a male donor older than 55 with stage III squamous cell lung carcinoma. Sequenced here: lung tumor tissue, sampled before any cancer treatment. V gene TRBV15 combines with J gene TRBJ1-1, with a weak D call TRBD1 (6 bases). The CDR3 nucleotides are TGTGCCACCAGCAGAGATCAAAACAGGGTGAACACTGAAGCTTTCTTT. The encoded protein is CATSRDQNRVNTEAFF.